This TCR beta chain was captured in a study of T cells in Graves' hyperthyroidism and ophthalmopathy. Study in general: It was at initial diagnosis, before any treatment, that peripheral blood was collected. Notes on the study in general: Ophthalmopathy stood apart from stable hyperthyroidism in a 13 V-J model.

Any patient presenting with uncontrolled infection, other autoimmune disease, pregnancy or lactation was left out. As for this clonotype: What it recognizes is unknown.

Looked up from germline, CDR1 is SGDLS and CDR2 is YYNGEE. Trimming removed 3 bases from V and 7 bases from J, with 8 bases in between. This CDR3 has 12 residues. RNA transcripts were the template for amplifying TCR beta CDR3 regions. HTBI primers were the set used in a first-round RT-PCR of the TCR CDR3. TCRdb re-analysed the multiplex PCR reads in MiXCR, keeping a single row per CDR3 protein. The sample carries around 560,000 distinct CDR3 sequences, 15% to 20% recorded once. The chain couples TRBV9 to TRBJ1-5; D gene unclear. The source material was blood. The sequence came from a woman between 18 and 29 years old with Graves' hyperthyroidism. CDR3 DNA: TGTGCCAGCAGCGCCCCGAAACAGCCCCAGCATTTT. As protein: CASSAPKQPQHF.